Below are 14 T cell receptor beta chains sequenced from a single sample in a study of regulatory T cells in long-lasting Graves disease. For TCR beta, libraries came from iRepertoire HTBI primers and Arm-PCR of CDR3 regions. TCRdb re-analysed the multiplex PCR reads in MiXCR, keeping a single row per CDR3 protein. There are hundreds of thousands of distinct CDR3 sequences in the sample; about 16% occur only once, and 15% to 20% lies in the top ten. Documented time point: newly diagnosed GD, antithyroid drugs for less than 3 months. TCR sequences were obtained from RNA taken from PBMCs. This same sample was also taken into another study, of T cells in Graves' hyperthyroidism and ophthalmopathy.

The sample consisted of peripheral blood mononuclear cells (PBMCs), taken at new diagnosis, from a patient treated with antithyroid drugs. Receptors originate from a woman between 25 and 40 years old with Graves disease.

The CDR3 bases are TGTGCCACCAGTGATTACGGACTAGCCGAGAGCTCCTACAATGAGCAGTTCTTC. This translates into CATSDYGLAESSYNEQFF. The rearrangement joins TRBV24-1 to TRBJ2-1, with 8 bases matching TRBD2. The junction had 8 bases not matched to a gene; V was cut back by 2 bases and J by 0 bases. Germline lookup yields CDR1 KGHDR and CDR2 SFDVKD. The CDR3 has 18 amino acids.

This clonotype was detected many times. J is TRBJ2-7 and V is TRBV28; D might be TRBD2 (5 bases). With 5 bases removed from V and 4 bases from J, the gap between germline ends came to 12 bases. This CDR3 spans 13 amino acids. Germline V CDR1 and CDR2: MDHEN, SYDVKM. The CDR3 is CASSPHTGYEQYF. CDR3 sequence (DNA): TGTGCCAGCAGTCCCCATACGGGGTACGAGCAGTACTTC. The variable domain in full, with the rest retrieved from reference TRBV28 and TRBJ2-7, is DVKVTQSSRYLVKRTGEKVFLECVQDMDHENMFWYRQDPGLGLRLIYFSYDVKMKEKGDIPEGYSVSREKKERFSLILESASTNQTSMYLCASSPHTGYEQYFGPGTRLTVT.

In this sample, this clonotype turned up many times. The V gene is TRBV12-3 or TRBV12-4, the J gene TRBJ2-7; D possibly corresponds to TRBD1 (5 bases). V was shortened by 4 bases and J by 4 bases, with 14 bases between the two germline ends. The CDR3 extends over 14 amino acids. The CDR3 sequence: CASSYQGPPYEQYF. For the CDR3, the DNA is TGTGCCAGCAGTTATCAGGGCCCACCTTACGAGCAGTACTTC.

At least ten counts were recorded for this clonotype. CDR3 in DNA: TGTGCCAGCAGTCGTGGGGGGGGGTTGGATTATCAGCCCCAGCATTTT. Its translation is CASSRGGGLDYQPQHF. The chain carries TRBV2 and TRBJ1-5; D may be TRBD1 (5 bases). Trimming took off 5 bases at V and 5 bases at J, with 19 bases between the two ends. Germline loops: CDR1 SNHLY, CDR2 FYNNEI. The CDR3 runs to 16 residues.

Ten or more counts support this clonotype. This chain connects TRBV11-1 to TRBJ2-1; 8 bases match TRBD2. This CDR3 has 19 amino acids. V shed 5 bases and J 0 bases; nucleotides not matched to a gene: 15. CDR1 is SGHAT and CDR2 is FQDESV in the germline V gene (reference sequence). The CDR3 coding sequence is TGTGCCAGCAGCACACCGGAAGGACTAGCCTCTAGCTCCTACAATGAGCAGTTCTTC. It translates to CASSTPEGLASSSYNEQFF.

This clonotype appeared many times. CDR3 region: CASSLGAVGSYNEQFF. The CDR3, as DNA: TGTGCCAGCAGTTTAGGGGCAGTTGGCTCCTACAATGAGCAGTTCTTC. The rearrangement uses TRBV12-3 or TRBV12-4 and TRBJ2-1; D unresolved. The V and J ends lost 1 base and 0 bases respectively, with 10 bases between them. The CDR3 extends over 16 amino acids.

This clonotype was recorded many times. This sequence joins TRBV20-1 and TRBJ2-5; D perhaps matches TRBD2 (5 bases). Germline CDR1 DFQATT, CDR2 SNEGSKA (reference sequence). Trimming removed 8 bases from V and 1 base from J, with 8 bases in between. The CDR3 has 11 residues. This CDR3 reads CSRTRQETQYF. The CDR3 DNA reads as TGCAGTCGGACTCGCCAAGAGACCCAGTACTTC.

This clonotype came up once. The rearrangement uses TRBV9 and TRBJ2-2; D unresolved. Trimming removed 1 base from V and 4 bases from J, with 5 bases in between. CDR1 SGDLS and CDR2 YYNGEE come from the germline V gene. This CDR3 region has 13 residues. The CDR3, as DNA: TGTGCCAGCAGCGTATTAAGCACCGGGGAGCTGTTTTTT. The encoded protein is CASSVLSTGELFF.

There are a few counts of this clonotype. The genes are TRBV19 and TRBJ2-5; 8 bases map to TRBD1. Germline assignment: CDR1 LNHDA and CDR2 SQIVND (reference sequence). Unmatched junction bases numbered 4, after V lost 7 bases and J lost 3 bases. The CDR3 runs 13 residues. CDR3 loop: CASTPTGEETQYF. In DNA form, the CDR3 reads TGTGCCAGTACACCGACAGGGGAAGAGACCCAGTACTTC.

This sequence joins TRBV27 and TRBJ2-5; 7 nucleotides agree with TRBD1. J was trimmed by 9 bases and V by 4 bases; bases with no gene match: 14. Germline values: CDR1 MNHEY, CDR2 SMNVEV (reference sequence). The CDR3 consists of 15 residues. The CDR3 DNA reads TGTGCCAGCAGTTCCTCCGGGACGGCCCAGGGGGCCCAGTACTTC. This sequence encodes CASSSSGTAQGAQYF.

Comments on this clonotype: This may arise from a read error, as a much more abundant clone is one base away. The rearrangement joins TRBV6-5 to TRBJ2-7; 7 bases are shared with TRBD2. The ends lost 2 bases at V and 5 bases at J; junction bases unmatched: 6. Germline-derived CDR1 and CDR2 are MNHEY and SVGAGI. The CDR3 sequence is 14 residues long. CDR3 DNA: TGTGCCAGCAGTTACGGGCGGGAGTTCGACGAGCAGTACTTC. Translated: CASSYGREFDEQYF.

As concerns this clonotype: A much bigger clone sits one base away, suggesting this may be a read error. The rearrangement links TRBV20-1 to TRBJ1-1, with 9 bases fitting TRBD1. CDR1 is DFQATT and CDR2 is SNEGSKA in the germline V gene (reference sequence). This CDR3 contains 14 residues. This CDR3 is CSARTGTGNTVAFF. The CDR3 DNA reads as TGCAGTGCTAGAACCGGGACAGGGAACACTGTAGCTTTCTTT.

This clonotype was seen a few times. The rearrangement joins TRBV19 to TRBJ1-5; 8 nucleotides agree with TRBD1. Germline values: CDR1 LNHDA, CDR2 SQIVND (reference sequence). After removal of 5 bases from V and 1 base from J, the junction contained 4 bases not matched to a gene. The CDR3 contains 15 residues. The CDR3: CASSLGQVSNQPQHF. CDR3 in DNA: TGTGCCAGTAGTCTGGGACAGGTCAGCAATCAGCCCCAGCATTTT.

This clonotype was detected many times. The chain uses TRBV28 and TRBJ2-1; D unresolved. Looked up from germline, CDR1 is MDHEN and CDR2 is SYDVKM. Between the trimmed V and J ends, which lost 6 bases and 9 bases, there was a span of 9 bases. The CDR3 loop spans 11 amino acids. This CDR3 is CASSPLAEQFF. The CDR3 DNA follows: TGTGCCAGCAGCCCCTTGGCTGAGCAGTTCTTC.